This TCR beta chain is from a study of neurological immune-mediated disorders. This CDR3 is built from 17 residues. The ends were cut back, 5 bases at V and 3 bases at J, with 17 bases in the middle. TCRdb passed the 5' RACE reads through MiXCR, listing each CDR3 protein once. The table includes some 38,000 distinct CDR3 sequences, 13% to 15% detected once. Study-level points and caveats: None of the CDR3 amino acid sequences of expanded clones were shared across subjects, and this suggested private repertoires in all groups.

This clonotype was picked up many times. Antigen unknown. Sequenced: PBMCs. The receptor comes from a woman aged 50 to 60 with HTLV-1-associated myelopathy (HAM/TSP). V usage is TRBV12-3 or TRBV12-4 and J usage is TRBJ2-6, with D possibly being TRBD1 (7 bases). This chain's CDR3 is CASSRQGGDFGANVLTF. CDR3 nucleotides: TGTGCCAGCAGTCGACAGGGCGGGGATTTTGGGGCCAACGTCCTGACTTTC.